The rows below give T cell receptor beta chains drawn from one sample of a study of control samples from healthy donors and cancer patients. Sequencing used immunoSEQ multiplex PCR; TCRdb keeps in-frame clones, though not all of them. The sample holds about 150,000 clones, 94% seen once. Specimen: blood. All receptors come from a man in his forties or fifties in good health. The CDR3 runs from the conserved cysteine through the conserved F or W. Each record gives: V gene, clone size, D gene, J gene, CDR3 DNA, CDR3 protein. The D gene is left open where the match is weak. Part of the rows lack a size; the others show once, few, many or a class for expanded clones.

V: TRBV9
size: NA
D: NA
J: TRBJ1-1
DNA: TGTGCCAGCAGCGATGCCGGGACACCTCTATCAAACACTGAAGCTTTCTTT
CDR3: CASSDAGTPLSNTEAFF

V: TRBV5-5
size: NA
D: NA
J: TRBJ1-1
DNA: TGTGCCAGCAGCCCCGCCCCGGAGCTTGAAGCTTTCTTT
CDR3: CASSPAPELEAFF

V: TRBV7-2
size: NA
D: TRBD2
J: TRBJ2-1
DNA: TGTGCCAGCAGCTACTGGGGACTTTCTAGCGGCGAGCAGTTCTTC
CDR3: CASSYWGLSSGEQFF

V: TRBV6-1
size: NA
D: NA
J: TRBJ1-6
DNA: TGTGCCAGCAGTGAAGAGCAGGGCGGCGTTTCACCCCTCCACTTT
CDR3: CASSEEQGGVSPLHF

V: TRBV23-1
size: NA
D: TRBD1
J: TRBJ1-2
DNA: TGCGCCAGCAGTCAATCGGGGGACAGGGGTAAGTGGGACTATGGCTACACCTTC
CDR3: CASSQSGDRGKWDYGYTF

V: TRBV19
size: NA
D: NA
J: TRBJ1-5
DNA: TGTGCCAGTAGTGACAGACGGAGGCCTAGCAATCAGCCCCAGCATTTT
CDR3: CASSDRRRPSNQPQHF

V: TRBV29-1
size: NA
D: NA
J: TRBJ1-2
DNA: TGCAGCGTTGAGCATCAGACGAACTATGGCTACACCTTC
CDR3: CSVEHQTNYGYTF

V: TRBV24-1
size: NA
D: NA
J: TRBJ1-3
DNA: TGTGCCACCAGCCCAGGGACTACTGGAAACACCATATATTTT
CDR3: CATSPGTTGNTIYF

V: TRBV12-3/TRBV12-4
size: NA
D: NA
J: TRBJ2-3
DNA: TGTGCCAGCAGTTTCGGTACTTCTACGCAGTATTTT
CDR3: CASSFGTSTQYF

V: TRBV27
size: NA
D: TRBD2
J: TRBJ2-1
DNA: TGTGCCAGCAGCCACCCTGCGGGGGGGGACAATGAGCAGTTCTTC
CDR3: CASSHPAGGDNEQFF

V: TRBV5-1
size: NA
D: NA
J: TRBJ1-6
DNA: TGCGCCAGCAGCTTGGGCGCCCGGTCACCCCTCCACTTT
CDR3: CASSLGARSPLHF

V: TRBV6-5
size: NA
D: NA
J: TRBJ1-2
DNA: TGTGCCAGCAGTTTGCAAGGGGACTATGGCTACACCTTC
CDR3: CASSLQGDYGYTF

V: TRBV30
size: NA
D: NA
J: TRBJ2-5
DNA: TGTGCCTGGAGGGTCTGGCGTTCAGAGACCCAGTACTTC
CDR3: CAWRVWRSETQYF

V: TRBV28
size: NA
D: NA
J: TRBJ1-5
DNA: TGTGCCAGCAACTCTCAGGGGTCCGCTGTGCATCCCCAGCATTTT
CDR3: CASNSQGSAVHPQHF

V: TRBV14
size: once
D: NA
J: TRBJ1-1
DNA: TGTGCCAGCAGCCAAGAGTCCTGGGCCACTGAAGCTTTCTTT
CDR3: CASSQESWATEAFF

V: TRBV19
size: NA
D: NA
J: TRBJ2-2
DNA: TGTGCCAGTAGTATCCGGCCTGGGGGGGAGCTGTTTTTT
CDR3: CASSIRPGGELFF

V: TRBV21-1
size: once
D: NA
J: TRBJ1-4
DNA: TGTGCCAGCAGCAAACAGGGGTGTAATGAAAAACTGTTTTTT
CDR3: CASSKQGCNEKLFF

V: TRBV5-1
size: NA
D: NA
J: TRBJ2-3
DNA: TGCGCCAGCAGCTCCGTGGATACGCAGTATTTT
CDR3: CASSSVDTQYF

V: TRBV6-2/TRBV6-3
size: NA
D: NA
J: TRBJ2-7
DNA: TGTGCCAGCAGTTACGGACGGGCAAGCGCGTTATCCTACGAGCAGTACTTC
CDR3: CASSYGRASALSYEQYF

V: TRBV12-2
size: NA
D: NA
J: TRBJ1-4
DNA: TGTGCAAGTCGCTTAGCATCGGACGGTGCGGAAAAACTGTTTTTT
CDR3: CASRLASDGAEKLFF

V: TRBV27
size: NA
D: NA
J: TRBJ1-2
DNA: TGTGCTTCGCAAGGGGGGCTTGGCTATGGCTACACCTTC
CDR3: CASQGGLGYGYTF

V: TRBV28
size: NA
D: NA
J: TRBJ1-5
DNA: TGTGCCAGCAGTTTATGGGGGGGGATGAGCAATCAGCCCCAGCATTTT
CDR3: CASSLWGGMSNQPQHF

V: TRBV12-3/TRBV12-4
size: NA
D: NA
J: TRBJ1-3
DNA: TGTGCCAGCAGTTTTCGCGGAAACACCATATATTTT
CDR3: CASSFRGNTIYF

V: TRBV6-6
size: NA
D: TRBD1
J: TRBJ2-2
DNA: TGTGCCAGCAGTCCCCGTCCCGGGACAGGGGTTACCGGGGAGCTGTTTTTT
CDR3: CASSPRPGTGVTGELFF

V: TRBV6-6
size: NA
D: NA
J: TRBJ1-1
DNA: TGTGCCAGCAGGTTGACAGGCTGGGGGACTGAAGCTTTCTTT
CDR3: CASRLTGWGTEAFF

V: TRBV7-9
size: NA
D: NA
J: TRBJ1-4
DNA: TGTGCCAGCGGGACGAACAACGAGGACCCGAGTGAAAAACTGTTTTTT
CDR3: CASGTNNEDPSEKLFF

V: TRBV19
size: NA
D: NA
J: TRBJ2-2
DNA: TGTGCCAGTAGTACTAACACCGGGGAGCTGTTTTTT
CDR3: CASSTNTGELFF

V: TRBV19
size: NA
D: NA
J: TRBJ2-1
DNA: TGTGCCAGTAGAGGGCTTAGCTCCTACAATGAGCAGTTCTTC
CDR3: CASRGLSSYNEQFF

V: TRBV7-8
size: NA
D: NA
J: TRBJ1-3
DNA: TGTGCCAGCAGCTTGGGATCCTCTGGAAACACCATATATTTT
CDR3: CASSLGSSGNTIYF

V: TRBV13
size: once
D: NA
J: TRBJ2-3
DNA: TGTGCCAGCAGCTCCTACGGGGGGCGTCCAGATACGCAGTATTTT
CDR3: CASSSYGGRPDTQYF

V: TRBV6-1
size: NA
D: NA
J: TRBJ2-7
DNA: TGTGCCAGCAGTGAAGTAGGAACAGGGACCTACGAGCAGTACTTC
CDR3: CASSEVGTGTYEQYF

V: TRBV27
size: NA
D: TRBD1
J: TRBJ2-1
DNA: TGTGCCAGCAGGGTCTGGACAGGGGACGGCGGGGAGCAGTTCTTC
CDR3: CASRVWTGDGGEQFF

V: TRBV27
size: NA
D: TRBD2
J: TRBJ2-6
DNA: TGTGCCAGCAGTTTTCGGGGGGTGCGGGCCAACGTCCTGACTTTC
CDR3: CASSFRGVRANVLTF

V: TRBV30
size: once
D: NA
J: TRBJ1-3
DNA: TGTGCCTGGAGTGGGGACACCGCTGGAAACACCATATATTTT
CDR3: CAWSGDTAGNTIYF

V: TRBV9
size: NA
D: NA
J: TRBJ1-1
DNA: TGTGCCAGCAGCGTAGGAGCGAACACTGAAGCTTTCTTT
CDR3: CASSVGANTEAFF

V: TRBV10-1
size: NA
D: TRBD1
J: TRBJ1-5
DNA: TGCGCCAGCAGTGTCAACAGGGGAGGAAGGCAGCCCCAGCATTTT
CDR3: CASSVNRGGRQPQHF

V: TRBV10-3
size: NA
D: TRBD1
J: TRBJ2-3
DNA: TGTGCCATCAGTGATACAGGGGGTCTCTTTAGCACAGATACGCAGTATTTT
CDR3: CAISDTGGLFSTDTQYF

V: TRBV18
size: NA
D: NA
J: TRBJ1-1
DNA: TGTGCCAGCTCACTAACAGAGAACACTGAAGCTTTCTTT
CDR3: CASSLTENTEAFF

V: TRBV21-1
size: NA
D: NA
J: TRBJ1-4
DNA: TGTGCCAGCAGCAAAGAGGGGGGGAGTCTGTTTTTT
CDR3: CASSKEGGSLFF

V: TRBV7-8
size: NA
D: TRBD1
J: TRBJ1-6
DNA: TGTGCCAGCAGCTTAGAAGTGGACAGGGTTTCACCCCTCCACTTT
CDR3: CASSLEVDRVSPLHF

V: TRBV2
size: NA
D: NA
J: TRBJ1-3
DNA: TGTGCCAGCAGTCTGGGTGGAAACACCATATATTTT
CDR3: CASSLGGNTIYF

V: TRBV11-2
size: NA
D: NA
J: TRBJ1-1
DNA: TGTGCCAGCAGCTTCAACCCCCGGACGGGGAACACTGAAGCTTTCTTT
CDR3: CASSFNPRTGNTEAFF

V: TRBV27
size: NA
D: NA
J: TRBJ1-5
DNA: TGTGCCAGCGGCCCCGGACCAAACACCTTAGGCAATCAGCCCCAGCATTTT
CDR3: CASGPGPNTLGNQPQHF